Listed here are 29 T cell receptor beta chains from one sample, sequenced in a study of PD-L1 blockade in urothelial cancer. TCRdb's table, derived via immunoSEQ multiplex PCR, lists solely in-frame clones and lacks some. The sample holds about 39,000 clones; around 88% are singletons and the top ten take about 1.9%. This specimen consisted of PBMCs, obtained around atezolizumab (anti-PD-L1) treatment. The receptors come from a man aged 60 to 75 with urothelial cancer.

V and J are TRBV11-2 and TRBJ2-6, with D possibly TRBD1 on 6 matching bases. Trimming left V 5 bases short and J 0 bases short, with 11 bases between. Germline CDR1 SGHAT, CDR2 FQNNGV. CDR3 length: 16 amino acids. The CDR3 sequence: CASSPDSFSGANVLTF. CDR3 in DNA: TGTGCCAGCAGCCCGGACAGTTTCTCTGGGGCCAACGTCCTGACTTTC.

V usage is TRBV10-3 and J usage is TRBJ2-2; possibly TRBD1 for D (5 bases). The CDR3 covers 14 residues. The V and J ends lost 2 bases and 3 bases respectively, with 7 bases between them. Germline values: CDR1 ENHRY, CDR2 SYGVKD. For the CDR3, the DNA is TGTGCCATCAGTGAGATCAGGGACACCGGGGAGCTGTTTTTT. Encoded protein: CAISEIRDTGELFF.

This clone was observed once. The chain has TRBV7-2 and TRBJ2-5, with 8 positions matching TRBD2. Germline CDR1 reads SGHTA; CDR2 reads FQGNSA. V was clipped by 1 base and J by 4 bases; unmatched bases: 8. The CDR3 spans 16 residues. CDR3 coding DNA: TGTGCCAGCAGCTTAGATGTGACTAGCGCCCCAGAGACCCAGTACTTC. This codes for CASSLDVTSAPETQYF.

The V and J genes are TRBV7-9 and TRBJ1-2, with D possibly matching TRBD1 (6 bases). Germline V gene sequence: CDR1 SEHNR, CDR2 FQNEAQ (reference sequence). The CDR3 is 12 amino acids. V was cut by 2 bases and J by 8 bases, with 9 bases left in between. The CDR3 is CASSLSGEGYTF. CDR3 nucleotides: TGTGCCAGCAGCTTATCAGGGGAAGGCTACACCTTC.

The chain uses TRBV19 and TRBJ1-1; 8 bases line up with TRBD1. The CDR3 sequence is 14 residues long. The V and J ends lost 6 bases and 4 bases, in that order; junction bases with no gene match: 7. Germline V CDR1 and CDR2: LNHDA, SQIVND (reference sequence). CDR3: CASSLTGGGTEAFF. The CDR3 nucleotides read TGTGCCAGTAGCCTCACAGGGGGAGGCACTGAAGCTTTCTTT.

The CDR3 region has the DNA TGTGCCAGCAGCCACAAATTCTTAAAGACAGGGGGATACTACGAGCAGTACTTC. This encodes CASSHKFLKTGGYYEQYF. The rearrangement links TRBV7-8 to TRBJ2-7, with 9 bases fitting TRBD1. The CDR3 is 18 residues long. Germline V gene data show CDR1 as SGHVS and CDR2 as FQNEAQ. The junction had 17 bases not matched to a gene; V was cut back by 5 bases and J by 3 bases.

Points on this clone: Other DNA sequences within the sample encode an identical CDR3. The genes are TRBV4-2 and TRBJ2-7; 9 bases align to TRBD1. The CDR3 spans 14 residues. V lost 4 bases to trimming and J lost 3 bases; unmatched junction nucleotides: 4. The V gene's germline CDR1 is LGHNA and CDR2 YNFKEQ. CDR3 amino acids: CASSPGQGLYEQYF. Written as DNA, the CDR3 is TGTGCCAGCAGCCCGGGACAGGGTCTCTACGAGCAGTACTTC.

The DNA for the CDR3 is TGTGCCTGGAGACTGCTAGGCAATGCCTACGAGCAGTACTTC. Translating it yields CAWRLLGNAYEQYF. J is TRBJ2-7 and V is TRBV30; D is ambiguous. The CDR3 extends over 14 amino acids. V lost 3 bases, J lost 2 bases, and 14 bases lay in between. Germline V gene lookup returns CDR1 GTSNPN and CDR2 SVGIG (reference sequence).

This chain links TRBV5-1 with TRBJ2-2; D is perhaps TRBD2 (5 bases). The CDR3 spans 16 residues. Looked up from germline, CDR1 is SGHRS and CDR2 is YFSETQ. The germline V and J ends were trimmed by 4 bases and 4 bases, with 17 bases remaining between them. CDR3 nucleotides: TGCGCCAGCAGCGTACGTGAGGGTGGGAGCACCGGGGAGCTGTTTTTT. As protein: CASSVREGGSTGELFF. The variable domain in full, with the rest retrieved from reference TRBV5-1 and TRBJ2-2, is KAGVTQTPRYLIKTRGQQVTLSCSPISGHRSVSWYQQTPGQGLQFLFEYFSETQRNKGNFPGRFSGRQFSNSRSEMNVSTLELGDSALYLCASSVREGGSTGELFFGEGSRLTVL.

The rearrangement joins TRBV6-5 to TRBJ2-1, with 8 nucleotides matching TRBD2. V shed 5 bases and J 2 bases; nucleotides not matched to a gene: 5. Germline CDR1 and CDR2: MNHEY and SVGAGI. The CDR3 consists of 15 residues. Written as DNA, the CDR3 is TGTGCCAGCAGTCGAGCGGGAGTGACCTACAATGAGCAGTTCTTC. Protein sequence: CASSRAGVTYNEQFF.

The rearrangement uses TRBV13 and TRBJ2-3, with 9 bases identical to TRBD2. V lost 4 bases to trimming and J lost 3 bases; unmatched junction nucleotides: 8. Germline assignment: CDR1 PRHDT and CDR2 FYEKMQ (reference sequence). The CDR3 runs to 16 residues. The chain's CDR3 is CASSSSTSGATDTQYF. CDR3 bases: TGTGCCAGCAGCTCTTCGACTAGCGGAGCAACAGATACGCAGTATTTT.

The chain links TRBV19 to TRBJ1-5; no clear D gene. CDR3 length equals 14 residues. Trimming took 1 base from V and 5 from J, leaving 9 bases between them. CDR1 LNHDA and CDR2 SQIVND come from the germline V gene (reference sequence). The CDR3 region is CASSIAIEYQPQHF. As DNA, the CDR3 is TGTGCCAGTAGTATAGCGATTGAGTATCAGCCCCAGCATTTT.

This chain uses TRBV6-6 with TRBJ2-3, with 9 bases matching TRBD1. With 4 bases clipped from V and 4 bases from J, the junction kept 6 bases outside the gene matches. Germline CDR1 reads MNHNY; CDR2 reads SVGAGI (reference sequence). The CDR3 extends over 15 amino acids. CDR3 in DNA: TGTGCCAGCAGTTTACCGGGACAGGGCGCAGATACGCAGTATTTT. Protein product: CASSLPGQGADTQYF.

The chain links TRBV5-4 to TRBJ1-1, with 9 bases matching TRBD1. Germline lookup yields CDR1 SGHNT and CDR2 YYREEE (reference sequence). This CDR3 has 15 residues. V dropped 4 bases and J dropped 2; count of bases not matched to a gene: 6. The chain's CDR3 is CASSPRQGVNTEAFF. CDR3 coding DNA: TGTGCCAGCAGCCCCAGACAGGGGGTAAACACTGAAGCTTTCTTT. The whole variable domain, filled in from reference TRBV5-4 and TRBJ1-1, reads ETGVTQSPTHLIKTRGQQVTLRCSSQSGHNTVSWYQQALGQGPQFIFQYYREEENGRGNFPPRFSGLQFPNYSSELNVNALELDDSALYLCASSPRQGVNTEAFFGQGTRLTVV.

The V and J genes are TRBV28 and TRBJ2-2; possible D gene TRBD2, 5 bases. Trimming removed 2 bases from V and 1 base from J, with 8 bases in between. The CDR3 is made up of 15 amino acids. Germline CDR1 reads MDHEN; CDR2 reads SYDVKM. The CDR3 DNA reads as TGTGCCAGCAGTTTAGAAAGCGGGAACACCGGGGAGCTGTTTTTT. This gives the protein CASSLESGNTGELFF. Together with reference TRBV28 and TRBJ2-2, the CDR3 gives the full variable domain: DVKVTQSSRYLVKRTGEKVFLECVQDMDHENMFWYRQDPGLGLRLIYFSYDVKMKEKGDIPEGYSVSREKKERFSLILESASTNQTSMYLCASSLESGNTGELFFGEGSRLTVL.

The chain employs TRBV12-5 and TRBJ2-7; 8 bases map to TRBD1. With 3 bases clipped from V and 1 base from J, the junction kept 8 bases outside the gene matches. This CDR3 has 16 amino acids. Germline V gene sequence: CDR1 LGHNT, CDR2 FRNRAP. The CDR3 sequence is CASGFGTDRASYEQYF. As DNA, the CDR3 is TGTGCTAGTGGTTTCGGGACGGACAGGGCTTCCTACGAGCAGTACTTC. Supplemented by reference TRBV12-5 and TRBJ2-7, the full variable domain reads DARVTQTPRHKVTEMGQEVTMRCQPILGHNTVFWYRQTMMQGLELLAYFRNRAPLDDSGMPKDRFSAEMPDATLATLKIQPSEPRDSAVYFCASGFGTDRASYEQYFGPGTRLTVT.

A single count supports this clone. The chain uses TRBV19 and TRBJ2-2, with TRBD1 matching over 7 bases. Per germline, CDR1 LNHDA and CDR2 SQIVND (reference sequence). With 5 bases clipped from V and 3 bases from J, the junction kept 6 bases outside the gene matches. CDR3 length: 15 residues. The CDR3 coding sequence is TGTGCCAGTAGTGTCGACAGGGTACACACCGGGGAGCTGTTTTTT. Protein: CASSVDRVHTGELFF.

The V gene is TRBV19, the J gene TRBJ2-5; weak D call: TRBD2 (6 bases). Germline V CDR1 and CDR2: LNHDA, SQIVND (reference sequence). This CDR3 region has 13 residues. The V gene lost 7 bases and the J gene lost 5 bases, with 14 bases spanning the gap. CDR3 nucleotide sequence: TGTGCCAGTAATGGCGGGGTGGGGGAGACCCAGTACTTC. Translated: CASNGGVGETQYF.

The chain links TRBV28 to TRBJ2-1, with TRBD2 matching over 7 bases. CDR3 length equals 16 residues. CDR1 is MDHEN, CDR2 SYDVKM, per germline. J was trimmed by 0 bases and V by 4 bases; bases with no gene match: 6. The CDR3 region has the DNA TGTGCCAGCAGTTCACTAGCGAGGGTCTCCTACAATGAGCAGTTCTTC. Encoded protein: CASSSLARVSYNEQFF.

The V gene is TRBV7-8, the J gene TRBJ1-4; D may be TRBD1 (5 bases). Germline values: CDR1 SGHVS, CDR2 FQNEAQ. V dropped 1 base and J dropped 0 bases, with 9 bases sitting between them. This CDR3 contains 16 residues. CDR3: CASSLVVTATNEKLFF. The CDR3 DNA follows: TGTGCCAGCAGCTTAGTAGTGACAGCAACTAATGAAAAACTGTTTTTT. The entire variable domain, with the rest obtained from reference TRBV7-8 and TRBJ1-4, is as follows: GAGVSQSPRYKVAKRGQDVALRCDPISGHVSLFWYQQALGQGPEFLTYFQNEAQLDKSGLPSDRFFAERPEGSVSTLKIQRTQQEDSAVYLCASSLVVTATNEKLFFGSGTQLSVL.

The gene calls are TRBV6-6 and TRBJ2-7; weak D call: TRBD1 (5 bases). The V gene lost 7 bases and the J gene lost 6 bases, with 13 bases spanning the gap. CDR3 length: 12 residues. Germline V gene data show CDR1 as MNHNY and CDR2 as SVGAGI (reference sequence). The CDR3: CASNSNQGEQYF. The CDR3 coding sequence is TGTGCCAGCAACTCAAATCAGGGCGAGCAGTACTTC.

This chain connects TRBV2 to TRBJ2-7; D possibly corresponds to TRBD2 (6 bases). This CDR3 has 14 amino acids. CDR1 and CDR2 (germline): SNHLY, FYNNEI. V was pared by 6 bases and J by 12 bases, with 24 bases between. The CDR3 DNA is TGTGCCAGCAGATCCCGTTTAGCCGCCCCCGGGGGGTACTTC. Its protein product is CASRSRLAAPGGYF.

V and J are TRBV4-1 and TRBJ2-7; possible D gene TRBD1, 6 bases. Germline CDR1 MGHRA, CDR2 YSYEKL. V lost 0 bases and J 7 bases, leaving 16 bases between the germline ends. The CDR3 runs 15 residues. CDR3 nucleotide sequence: TGCGCCAGCAGCCAAGATCCAGGGGTTGAAAGGGAGCAGTACTTC. Residues: CASSQDPGVEREQYF.

J is TRBJ2-7 and V is TRBV6-5, with D tentatively TRBD2 (5 bases). CDR1 is MNHEY, CDR2 SVGAGI, per germline. Trimming took off 4 bases at V and 1 base at J, with 14 bases between the two ends. CDR3 length: 15 amino acids. The CDR3 region has the DNA TGTGCCAGCAGTTCGCAGACGGGATATTCCTACGAGCAGTACTTC. This codes for CASSSQTGYSYEQYF.

The CDR3 loop reads CASSLALSGGYEQFF. In DNA, the CDR3 is TGTGCCAGCAGCTTAGCATTGTCAGGGGGCTATGAGCAGTTCTTC. The chain employs TRBV11-1 and TRBJ2-1; 8 bases map to TRBD1. Looked up from germline, CDR1 is SGHAT and CDR2 is FQDESV (reference sequence). The V gene end was trimmed by 0 bases and the J gene end by 8 bases; junction bases not matched to a gene: 6. The CDR3 loop spans 15 amino acids.

The chain carries TRBV10-3 and TRBJ2-5, with TRBD1 matching 7 bases. In germline, CDR1 is ENHRY, CDR2 SYGVKD. The CDR3 has 13 residues. J was trimmed by 5 bases and V by 5 bases; bases with no gene match: 5. The CDR3 DNA reads TGTGCCATCAGTTCGACAGGGCCGGAGACCCAGTACTTC. As protein: CAISSTGPETQYF.

The V call is TRBV5-1, the J call TRBJ1-2; TRBD1 might be the D (6 bases). Trimming stripped 4 bases from V and 0 bases from J, with 10 bases between. The CDR3 is made up of 14 amino acids. In germline, CDR1 is SGHRS, CDR2 YFSETQ. The CDR3 region has the DNA TGCGCCAGCAGCCGGGACACGACTAACTATGGCTACACCTTC. Residues: CASSRDTTNYGYTF.

V gene TRBV27 combines with J gene TRBJ2-7; 7 nucleotides agree with TRBD1. The CDR3 runs to 15 residues. Looked up from germline, CDR1 is MNHEY and CDR2 is SMNVEV (reference sequence). V was pared by 2 bases and J by 2 bases, with 6 bases of the junction left unmatched. CDR3 loop: CASSLEGQFTYEQYF. Written as DNA, the CDR3 is TGTGCCAGCAGTTTAGAGGGACAGTTCACCTACGAGCAGTACTTC.

The chain employs TRBV7-3 and TRBJ2-6; D might be TRBD1 (5 bases). Trimming removed 4 bases at V and 0 bases at J, with 13 bases between. CDR3 size: 17 residues. Germline CDR1 reads SGHTA; CDR2 reads FQGTGA. In DNA, the CDR3 is TGTGCCAGCAGCTCCCAGGGCTCGATCTCTGGGGCCAACGTCCTGACTTTC. This codes for CASSSQGSISGANVLTF. The full variable domain, completed using reference TRBV7-3 and TRBJ2-6, is GAGVSQTPSNKVTEKGKYVELRCDPISGHTALYWYRQSLGQGPEFLIYFQGTGAADDSGLPNDRFFAVRPEGSVSTLKIQRTERGDSAVYLCASSSQGSISGANVLTFGAGSRLTVL.